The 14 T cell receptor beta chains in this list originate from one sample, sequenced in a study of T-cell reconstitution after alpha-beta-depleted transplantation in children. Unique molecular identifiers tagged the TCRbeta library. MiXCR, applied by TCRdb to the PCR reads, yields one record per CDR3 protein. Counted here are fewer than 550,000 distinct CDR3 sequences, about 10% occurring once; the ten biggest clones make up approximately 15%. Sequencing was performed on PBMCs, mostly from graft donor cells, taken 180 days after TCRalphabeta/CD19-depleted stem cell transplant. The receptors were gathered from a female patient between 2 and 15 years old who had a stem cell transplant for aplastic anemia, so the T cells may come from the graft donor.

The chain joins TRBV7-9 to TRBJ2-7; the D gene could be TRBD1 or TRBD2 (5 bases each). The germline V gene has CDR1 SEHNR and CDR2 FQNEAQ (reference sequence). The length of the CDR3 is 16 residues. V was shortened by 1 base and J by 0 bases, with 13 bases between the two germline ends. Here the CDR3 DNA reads TGTGCCAGCAGCTTAGTGGGGCGTACTAGCTCCTACGAGCAGTACGTC. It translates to CASSLVGRTSSYEQYV.

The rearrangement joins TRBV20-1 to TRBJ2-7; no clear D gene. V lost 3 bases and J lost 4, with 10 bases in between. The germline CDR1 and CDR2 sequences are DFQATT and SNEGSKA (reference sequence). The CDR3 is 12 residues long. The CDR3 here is CSARIPPYEQYF. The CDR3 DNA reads TGCAGTGCTAGGATTCCTCCTTACGAGCAGTACTTC.

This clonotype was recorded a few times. As DNA, the CDR3 is TGCAGCTTTCGGTGGGGGCCGAGCGGTACTAGCACAGATACGCAGTATTTT. Translation: CSFRWGPSGTSTDTQYF. The chain has TRBV29-1 and TRBJ2-3; D possibly corresponds to TRBD1 (6 bases). Germline loops: CDR1 SQVTM, CDR2 ANQGSEA. The length of the CDR3 is 17 residues. The ends were cut back, 8 bases at V and 0 bases at J, with 24 bases in the middle.

CDR3 in DNA: TGTGCCAGCTCACCGGTGGGACAGACTCACTCTGGGGCCAACGTCCTGACTTTC. Translated, it gives CASSPVGQTHSGANVLTF. The chain uses TRBV18 and TRBJ2-6; 7 nucleotides line up with TRBD1. Germline V gene data show CDR1 as KGHSH and CDR2 as LQKENI. The trim removed 3 bases at V and 0 bases at J, leaving 8 bases unmatched. The CDR3 runs 18 residues.

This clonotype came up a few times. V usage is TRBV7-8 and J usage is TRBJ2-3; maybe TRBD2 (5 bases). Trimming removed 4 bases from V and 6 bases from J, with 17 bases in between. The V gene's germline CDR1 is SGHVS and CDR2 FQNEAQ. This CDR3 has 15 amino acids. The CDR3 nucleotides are TGTGCCAGCAGCTCCAAAGATCGGTGGGAGGATACGCAGTATTTT. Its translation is CASSSKDRWEDTQYF.

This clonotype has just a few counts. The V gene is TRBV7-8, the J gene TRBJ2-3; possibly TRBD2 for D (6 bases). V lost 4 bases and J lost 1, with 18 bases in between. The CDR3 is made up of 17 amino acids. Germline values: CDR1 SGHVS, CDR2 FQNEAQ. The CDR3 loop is CASSSKVGGAGTDTQYF. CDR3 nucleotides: TGTGCCAGCAGCTCAAAGGTGGGCGGGGCAGGCACAGATACGCAGTATTTT.

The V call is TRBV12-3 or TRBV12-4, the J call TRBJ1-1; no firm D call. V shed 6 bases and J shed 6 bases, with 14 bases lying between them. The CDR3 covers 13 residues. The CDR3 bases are TGTGCCAGCAGGCGCGGGCTGGTGGCTGAAGCTTTCTTT. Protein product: CASRRGLVAEAFF.

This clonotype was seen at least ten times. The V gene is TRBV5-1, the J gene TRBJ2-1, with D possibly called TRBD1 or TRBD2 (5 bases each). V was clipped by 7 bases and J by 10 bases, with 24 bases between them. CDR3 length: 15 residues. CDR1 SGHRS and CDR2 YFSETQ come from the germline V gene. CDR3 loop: CASSRGDGGQLEQFF. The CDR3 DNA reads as TGCGCCAGCTCCCGAGGGGACGGCGGACAATTGGAGCAGTTCTTC.

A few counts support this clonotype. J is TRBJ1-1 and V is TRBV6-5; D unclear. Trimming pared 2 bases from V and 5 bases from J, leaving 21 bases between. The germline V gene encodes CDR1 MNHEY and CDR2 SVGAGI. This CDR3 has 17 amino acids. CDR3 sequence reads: CASSYGHGLGDLTEAFF. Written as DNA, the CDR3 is TGTGCCAGCAGTTACGGGCACGGACTCGGTGACCTAACTGAAGCTTTCTTT.

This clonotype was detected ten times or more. CDR3 DNA: TGCGCCAGCAGCTCGCCAACCGGGAAGAGAAACACTGAAGCTTTCTTT. Translating it yields CASSSPTGKRNTEAFF. The rearrangement uses TRBV5-1 and TRBJ1-1; D is undetermined. CDR3 length equals 16 residues. The germline V gene has CDR1 SGHRS and CDR2 YFSETQ. V was clipped by 3 bases and J by 2 bases, with 17 bases between them.

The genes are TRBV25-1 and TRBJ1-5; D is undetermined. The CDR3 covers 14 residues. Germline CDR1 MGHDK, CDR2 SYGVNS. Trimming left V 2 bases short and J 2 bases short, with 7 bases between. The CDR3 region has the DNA TGTGCCAGCAGTGAAACCGGCCGCAATCAGCCCCAGCATTTT. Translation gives CASSETGRNQPQHF. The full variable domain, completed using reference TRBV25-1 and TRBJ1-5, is EADIYQTPRYLVIGTGKKITLECSQTMGHDKMYWYQQDPGMELHLIHYSYGVNSTEKGDLSSESTVSRIRTEHFPLTLESARPSHTSQYLCASSETGRNQPQHFGDGTRLSIL.

CDR3 residues: CASSSQFVGRMNTEAFF. CDR3 sequence (DNA): TGTGCCAGCAGCTCGCAGTTCGTGGGCCGTATGAACACTGAAGCTTTCTTT. The chain links TRBV7-2 to TRBJ1-1; no clear D. The V gene's germline CDR1 is SGHTA and CDR2 FQGNSA. The V and J ends lost 4 bases and 0 bases respectively, with 18 bases between them. There are 17 residues in the CDR3.

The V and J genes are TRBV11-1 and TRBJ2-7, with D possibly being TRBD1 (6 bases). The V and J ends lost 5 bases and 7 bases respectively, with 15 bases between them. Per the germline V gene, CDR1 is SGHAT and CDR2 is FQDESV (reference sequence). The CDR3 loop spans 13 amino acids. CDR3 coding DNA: TGTGCCAGCAGCATTTGGGACAAATTGGAGCAGTACTTC. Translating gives CASSIWDKLEQYF.

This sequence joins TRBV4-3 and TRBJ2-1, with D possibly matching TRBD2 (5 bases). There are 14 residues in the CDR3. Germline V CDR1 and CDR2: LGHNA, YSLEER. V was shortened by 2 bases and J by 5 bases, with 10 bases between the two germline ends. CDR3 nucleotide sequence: TGCGCCAGCAGCCAACTCGCGGGCCACAATGAGCAGTTCTTC. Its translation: CASSQLAGHNEQFF.